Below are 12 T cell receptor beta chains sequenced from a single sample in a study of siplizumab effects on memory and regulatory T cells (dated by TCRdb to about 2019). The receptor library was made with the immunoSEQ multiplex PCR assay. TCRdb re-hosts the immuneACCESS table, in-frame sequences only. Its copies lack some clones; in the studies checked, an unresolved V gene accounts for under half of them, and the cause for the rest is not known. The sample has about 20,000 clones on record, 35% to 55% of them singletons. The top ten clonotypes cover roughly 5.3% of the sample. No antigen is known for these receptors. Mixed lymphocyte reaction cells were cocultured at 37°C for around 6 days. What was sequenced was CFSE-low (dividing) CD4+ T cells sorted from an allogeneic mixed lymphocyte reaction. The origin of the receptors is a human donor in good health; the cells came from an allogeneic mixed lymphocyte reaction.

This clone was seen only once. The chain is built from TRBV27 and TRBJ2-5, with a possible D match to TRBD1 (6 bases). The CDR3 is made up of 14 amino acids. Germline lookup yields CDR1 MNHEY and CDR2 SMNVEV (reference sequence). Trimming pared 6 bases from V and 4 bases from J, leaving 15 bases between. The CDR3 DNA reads TGTGCCAGCAGCACAAGGGGCAGGGGAGAGACCCAGTACTTC. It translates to CASSTRGRGETQYF.

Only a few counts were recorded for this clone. Here the CDR3 reads CASSPLRYTEAFF. As DNA, the CDR3 is TGTGCCAGCTCACCTCTGAGGTACACTGAAGCTTTCTTT. V and J are TRBV18 and TRBJ1-1; D remains unclear. CDR1 and CDR2 (germline): KGHSH, LQKENI. Trimming took 3 bases from V and 3 from J, leaving 8 bases between them. CDR3 length equals 13 residues.

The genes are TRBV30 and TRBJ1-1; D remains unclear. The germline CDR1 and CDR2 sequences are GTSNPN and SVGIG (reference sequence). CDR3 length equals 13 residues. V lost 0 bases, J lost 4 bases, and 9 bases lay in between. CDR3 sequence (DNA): TGTGCCTGGAGTGTACAACCGCCCACTGAAGCTTTCTTT. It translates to CAWSVQPPTEAFF.

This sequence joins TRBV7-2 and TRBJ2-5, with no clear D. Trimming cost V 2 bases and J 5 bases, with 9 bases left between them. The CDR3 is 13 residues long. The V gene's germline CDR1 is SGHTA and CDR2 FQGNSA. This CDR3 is CASSLSYAETQYF. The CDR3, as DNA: TGTGCCAGCAGCTTATCTTACGCCGAGACCCAGTACTTC.

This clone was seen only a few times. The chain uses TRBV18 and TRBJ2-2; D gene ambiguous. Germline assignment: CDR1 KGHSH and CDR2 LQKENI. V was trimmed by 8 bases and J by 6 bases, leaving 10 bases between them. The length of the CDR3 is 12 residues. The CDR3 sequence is CASLERPGELFF. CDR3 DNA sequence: TGTGCCAGCCTGGAACGGCCCGGGGAGCTGTTTTTT.

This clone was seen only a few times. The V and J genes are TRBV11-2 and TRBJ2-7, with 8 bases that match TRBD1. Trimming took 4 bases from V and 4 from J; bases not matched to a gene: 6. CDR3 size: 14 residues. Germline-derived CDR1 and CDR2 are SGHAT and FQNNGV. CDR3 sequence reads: CASSSPTGGYEQYF. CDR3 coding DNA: TGTGCCAGCAGCTCACCTACAGGGGGGTACGAGCAGTACTTC.

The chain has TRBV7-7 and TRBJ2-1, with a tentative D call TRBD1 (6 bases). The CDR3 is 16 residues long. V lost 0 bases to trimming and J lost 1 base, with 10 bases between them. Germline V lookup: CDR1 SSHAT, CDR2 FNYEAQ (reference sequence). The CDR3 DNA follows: TGTGCCAGCAGCTTAGCGTCTCAGGGGTCCTACAATGAGCAGTTCTTC. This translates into CASSLASQGSYNEQFF.

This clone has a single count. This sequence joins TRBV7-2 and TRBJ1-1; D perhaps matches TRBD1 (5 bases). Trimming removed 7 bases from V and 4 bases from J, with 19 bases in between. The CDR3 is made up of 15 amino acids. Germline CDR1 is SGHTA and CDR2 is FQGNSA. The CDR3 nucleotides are TGTGCCAGCACCCGCCTCGGAGGGGCCAGCACTGAAGCTTTCTTT. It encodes CASTRLGGASTEAFF.

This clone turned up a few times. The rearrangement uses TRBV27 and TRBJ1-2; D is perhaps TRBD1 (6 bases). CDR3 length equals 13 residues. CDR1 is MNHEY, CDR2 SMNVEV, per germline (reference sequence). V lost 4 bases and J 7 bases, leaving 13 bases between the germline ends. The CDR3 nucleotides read TGTGCCAGCAGTTACCCAGGGGATCCTGGCTACACCTTC. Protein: CASSYPGDPGYTF.

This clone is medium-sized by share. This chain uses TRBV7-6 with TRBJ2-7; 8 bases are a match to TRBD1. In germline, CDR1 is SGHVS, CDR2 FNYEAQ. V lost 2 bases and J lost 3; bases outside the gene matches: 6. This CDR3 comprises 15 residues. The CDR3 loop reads CASSLQAGGNYEQYF. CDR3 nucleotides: TGTGCCAGCAGCTTACAGGCAGGGGGCAACTACGAGCAGTACTTC.

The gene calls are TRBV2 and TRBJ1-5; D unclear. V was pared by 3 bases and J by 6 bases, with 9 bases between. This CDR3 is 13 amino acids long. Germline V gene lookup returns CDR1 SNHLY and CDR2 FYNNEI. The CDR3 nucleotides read TGTGCCAGCAGTGATTCCGGCGGTCAGCCCCAGCATTTT. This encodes CASSDSGGQPQHF.

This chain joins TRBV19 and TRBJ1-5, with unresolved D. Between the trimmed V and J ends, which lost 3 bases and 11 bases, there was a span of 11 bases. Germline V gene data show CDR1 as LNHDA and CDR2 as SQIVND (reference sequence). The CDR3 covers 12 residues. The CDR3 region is CASSIGSWAQHF. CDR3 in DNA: TGTGCCAGTAGTATTGGGTCTTGGGCCCAGCATTTT.